This passage covers 15 T cell receptor beta chains from one sample sequenced in a study of T cell responses to AZD1222 COVID-19 vaccine. Sequencing was performed with immunoSEQ multiplex PCR; in TCRdb, only in-frame clones are kept and a portion is missing. The table lists about 88,000 clones, roughly 89% of them singletons. Material: peripheral blood, obtained 28 days after the second AZD1222 dose. Receptors originate from an adult who received the AZD1222 COVID-19 vaccine.

J is TRBJ1-1 and V is TRBV2, with a tentative D call TRBD1 (5 bases). The V end was cut by 7 bases, the J end by 1 base, with 10 bases between. Germline V gene data show CDR1 as SNHLY and CDR2 as FYNNEI. There are 13 residues in the CDR3. In nucleotides, the CDR3 is TGTGCCAGCAATGTAGGGGCGAACACTGAAGCTTTCTTT. Translation: CASNVGANTEAFF.

CDR3 nucleotides: TGCGCCAGCAGCTTGGCGGGGGCAAACACTGAAGCTTTCTTT. Translated: CASSLAGANTEAFF. The genes are TRBV5-1 and TRBJ1-1; a weak D match, TRBD1 (6 bases). The V gene's germline CDR1 is SGHRS and CDR2 YFSETQ. The CDR3 spans 14 residues. V gave up 0 bases and J gave up 2 bases, with 8 bases separating them.

This clone has a single count. This rearrangement joins TRBV19 to TRBJ2-1, with D perhaps assigned TRBD1 or TRBD2 (5 bases each). The CDR3 is 14 amino acids. Germline assignment: CDR1 LNHDA and CDR2 SQIVND (reference sequence). V lost 5 bases to trimming and J lost 9 bases, with 17 bases between them. CDR3 sequence: CASSDNGADVEQFF. The CDR3 DNA reads as TGTGCCAGTAGTGACAACGGGGCCGATGTTGAGCAGTTCTTC.

This clone was observed a few times. The chain joins TRBV15 to TRBJ2-5, with D possibly TRBD2 on 5 matching bases. The V end was cut by 5 bases, the J end by 2 bases, with 6 bases between. Germline CDR1 LNHNV, CDR2 YYDKDF (reference sequence). The CDR3 runs 12 residues. In DNA, the CDR3 is TGTGCCACCAGCCGGGGACAAGAGACCCAGTACTTC. This encodes CATSRGQETQYF.

The CDR3 sequence: CASGLGLRREAFF. The CDR3 DNA sequence: TGTGCTAGTGGTTTGGGATTAAGGAGAGAAGCTTTCTTT. The rearrangement joins TRBV12-5 to TRBJ1-1; D uncertain. V shed 1 base and J shed 8 bases, with 11 bases lying between them. The CDR3 totals 13 residues. CDR1 and CDR2 from the germline V gene are LGHNT and FRNRAP.

This chain connects TRBV5-1 to TRBJ2-7; tentative D call: TRBD2 (8 bases). Per the germline V gene, CDR1 is SGHRS and CDR2 is YFSETQ. The CDR3 consists of 16 residues. V lost 10 bases and J lost 2, with 25 bases in between. The CDR3 loop reads CAGGSREGAFAYEQYF. DNA for the CDR3: TGCGCCGGCGGGTCACGGGAGGGGGCTTTCGCCTACGAGCAGTACTTC. The full variable domain, its missing parts supplied by reference TRBV5-1 and TRBJ2-7, is KAGVTQTPRYLIKTRGQQVTLSCSPISGHRSVSWYQQTPGQGLQFLFEYFSETQRNKGNFPGRFSGRQFSNSRSEMNVSTLELGDSALYLCAGGSREGAFAYEQYFGPGTRLTVT.

This chain joins TRBV7-8 and TRBJ1-4, with TRBD1 as a possible D gene (6 bases). Germline values: CDR1 SGHVS, CDR2 FQNEAQ. The CDR3 is 15 amino acids. V was trimmed by 1 base and J by 7 bases, leaving 13 bases between them. This CDR3 reads CASSLGWGAGEKLFF. The CDR3 DNA sequence: TGTGCCAGCAGCTTAGGGTGGGGGGCCGGTGAAAAACTGTTTTTT. Full variable domain (outside the CDR3, taken from reference TRBV7-8 and TRBJ1-4): GAGVSQSPRYKVAKRGQDVALRCDPISGHVSLFWYQQALGQGPEFLTYFQNEAQLDKSGLPSDRFFAERPEGSVSTLKIQRTQQEDSAVYLCASSLGWGAGEKLFFGSGTQLSVL.

The chain joins TRBV7-7 to TRBJ2-2; D is possibly TRBD1 (5 bases). Deletions cut 3 bases from V and 4 bases from J, with 9 bases between. From germline, CDR1 is SSHAT and CDR2 FNYEAQ (reference sequence). The CDR3 has 14 amino acids. The CDR3 is CASSFGHLTGELFF. The CDR3 DNA follows: TGTGCCAGCAGCTTTGGACACCTCACCGGGGAGCTGTTTTTT.

This chain uses TRBV6-5 with TRBJ1-5; D ambiguous. Deletions cut 5 bases from V and 3 bases from J, with 8 bases between. Germline CDR1 MNHEY, CDR2 SVGAGI. The CDR3 covers 13 residues. The CDR3 sequence is CASSPRFNQPQHF. DNA of the CDR3: TGTGCCAGCAGTCCCAGATTCAATCAGCCCCAGCATTTT.

The rearrangement uses TRBV7-6 and TRBJ2-2; the D call may be TRBD1 or TRBD2 (6 bases each). CDR1 and CDR2 (germline): SGHVS, FNYEAQ. The CDR3 runs to 17 residues. The V and J ends lost 3 bases and 1 base respectively, with 15 bases between them. In nucleotides, the CDR3 is TGTGCCAGCAGCTTGGGGGGTCGGACAGTGAACACCGGGGAGCTGTTTTTT. The encoded protein is CASSLGGRTVNTGELFF. Full variable domain (outside the CDR3, taken from reference TRBV7-6 and TRBJ2-2): GAGVSQSPRYKVTKRGQDVALRCDPISGHVSLYWYRQALGQGPEFLTYFNYEAQQDKSGLPNDRFSAERPEGSISTLTIQRTEQRDSAMYRCASSLGGRTVNTGELFFGEGSRLTVL.

The genes are TRBV10-2 and TRBJ1-1; the match to TRBD1 covers 8 bases. This CDR3 is 13 amino acids long. Per the germline V gene, CDR1 is WSHSY and CDR2 is SAAADI. After removal of 2 bases from V and 5 bases from J, the junction contained 1 base not matched to a gene. Here the CDR3 reads CASSETGGTEAFF. The CDR3 DNA sequence: TGCGCCAGCAGTGAGACAGGGGGAACTGAAGCTTTCTTT.

The chain carries TRBV6-1 and TRBJ1-3; D gene unclear. The germline V gene encodes CDR1 MNHNS and CDR2 SASEGT. V was clipped by 3 bases and J by 0 bases, with 9 bases between them. The CDR3 has 15 residues. The DNA for the CDR3 is TGTGCCAGCAGTGATACGGGTATCTCTGGAAACACCATATATTTT. Translating it yields CASSDTGISGNTIYF.

This chain uses TRBV6-5 with TRBJ1-1; D possibly corresponds to TRBD1 (5 bases). With 7 bases removed from V and 2 bases from J, the gap between germline ends came to 11 bases. CDR1 and CDR2 from the germline V gene are MNHEY and SVGAGI. This CDR3 has 13 residues. The CDR3 DNA reads TGTGCCAGCATAGACGGGACCAACACTGAAGCTTTCTTT. It specifies CASIDGTNTEAFF.

The CDR3 DNA reads as TGTGCCAGTAGTACAACAGTGAGCTCTGGAAACACCATATATTTT. Protein sequence: CASSTTVSSGNTIYF. The chain links TRBV19 to TRBJ1-3; D unresolved. Trimming took 4 bases from V and 0 from J, leaving 10 bases between them. Per germline, CDR1 LNHDA and CDR2 SQIVND (reference sequence). The CDR3 extends over 15 amino acids.

V usage is TRBV6-5 and J usage is TRBJ2-3; a weak D match, TRBD2 (6 bases). CDR3 length: 13 amino acids. Germline V lookup: CDR1 MNHEY, CDR2 SVGAGI. V lost 10 bases and J 9 bases, leaving 20 bases between the germline ends. CDR3 nucleotides: TGTGCCACATCAGGGCTAGCGAGGGGAACGCAGTATTTT. Amino acids: CATSGLARGTQYF.